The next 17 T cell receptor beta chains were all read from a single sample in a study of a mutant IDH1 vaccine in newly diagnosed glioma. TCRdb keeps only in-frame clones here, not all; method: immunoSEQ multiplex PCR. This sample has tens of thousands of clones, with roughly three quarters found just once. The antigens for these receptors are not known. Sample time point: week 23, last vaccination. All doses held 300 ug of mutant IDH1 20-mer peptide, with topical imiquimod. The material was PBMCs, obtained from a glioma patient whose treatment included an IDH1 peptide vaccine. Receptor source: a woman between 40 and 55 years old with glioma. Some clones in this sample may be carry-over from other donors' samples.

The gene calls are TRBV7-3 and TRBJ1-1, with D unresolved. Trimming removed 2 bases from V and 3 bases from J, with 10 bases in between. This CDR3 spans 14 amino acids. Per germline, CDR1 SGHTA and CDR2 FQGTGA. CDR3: CASSLLGKDTEAFF. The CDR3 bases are TGTGCCAGCAGCTTATTAGGCAAGGACACTGAAGCTTTCTTT.

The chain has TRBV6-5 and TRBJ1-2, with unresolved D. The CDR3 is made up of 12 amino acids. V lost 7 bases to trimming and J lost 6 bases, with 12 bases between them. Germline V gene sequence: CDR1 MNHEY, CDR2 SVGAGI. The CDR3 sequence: CASTGRVDGYTF. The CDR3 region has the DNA TGTGCCAGCACAGGCCGGGTAGATGGCTACACCTTC.

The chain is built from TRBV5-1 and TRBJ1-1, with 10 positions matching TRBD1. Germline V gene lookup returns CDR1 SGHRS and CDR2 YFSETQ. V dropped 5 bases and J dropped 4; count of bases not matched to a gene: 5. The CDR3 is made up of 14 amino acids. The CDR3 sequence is CASSERTGGTEAFF. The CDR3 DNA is TGCGCCAGCAGTGAAAGGACAGGGGGCACTGAAGCTTTCTTT. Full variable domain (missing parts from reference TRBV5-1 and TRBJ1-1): KAGVTQTPRYLIKTRGQQVTLSCSPISGHRSVSWYQQTPGQGLQFLFEYFSETQRNKGNFPGRFSGRQFSNSRSEMNVSTLELGDSALYLCASSERTGGTEAFFGQGTRLTVV.

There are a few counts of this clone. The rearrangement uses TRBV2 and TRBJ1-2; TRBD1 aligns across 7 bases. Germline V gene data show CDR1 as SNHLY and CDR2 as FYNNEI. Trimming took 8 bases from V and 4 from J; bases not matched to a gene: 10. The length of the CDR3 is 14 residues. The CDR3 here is CASQIQQGIYGYTF. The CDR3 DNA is TGTGCCAGCCAAATTCAACAGGGGATCTATGGCTACACCTTC.

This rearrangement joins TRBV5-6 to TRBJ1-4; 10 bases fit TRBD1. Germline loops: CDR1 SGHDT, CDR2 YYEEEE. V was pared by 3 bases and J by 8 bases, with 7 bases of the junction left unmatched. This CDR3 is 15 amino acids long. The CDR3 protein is CASSSDRGWREKLFF. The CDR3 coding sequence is TGTGCCAGCAGCTCGGACAGGGGGTGGCGGGAAAAACTGTTTTTT. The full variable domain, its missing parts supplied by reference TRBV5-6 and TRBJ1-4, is DAGVTQSPTHLIKTRGQQVTLRCSPKSGHDTVSWYQQALGQGPQFIFQYYEEEERQRGNFPDRFSGHQFPNYSSELNVNALLLGDSALYLCASSSDRGWREKLFFGSGTQLSVL.

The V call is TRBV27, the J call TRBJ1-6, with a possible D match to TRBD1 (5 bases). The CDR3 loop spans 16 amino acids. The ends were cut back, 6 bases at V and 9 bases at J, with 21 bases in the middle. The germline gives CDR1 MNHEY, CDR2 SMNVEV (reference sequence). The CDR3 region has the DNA TGTGCCAGCAGCAGGGAAAGCGCAGCGCTTTTTTCACCCCTCCACTTT. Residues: CASSRESAALFSPLHF.

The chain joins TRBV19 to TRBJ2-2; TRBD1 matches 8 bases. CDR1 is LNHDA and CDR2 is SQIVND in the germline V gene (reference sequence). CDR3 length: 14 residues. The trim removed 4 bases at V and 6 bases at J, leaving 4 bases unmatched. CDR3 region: CASSTRGLSGELFF. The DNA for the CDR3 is TGTGCCAGTAGTACCAGGGGGCTATCCGGGGAGCTGTTTTTT.

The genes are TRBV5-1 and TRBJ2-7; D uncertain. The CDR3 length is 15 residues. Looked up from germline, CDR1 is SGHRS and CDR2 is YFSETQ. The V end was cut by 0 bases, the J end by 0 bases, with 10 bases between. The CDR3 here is CASSLGAEPSYEQYF. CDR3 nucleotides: TGCGCCAGCAGCTTGGGTGCCGAACCCTCCTACGAGCAGTACTTC.

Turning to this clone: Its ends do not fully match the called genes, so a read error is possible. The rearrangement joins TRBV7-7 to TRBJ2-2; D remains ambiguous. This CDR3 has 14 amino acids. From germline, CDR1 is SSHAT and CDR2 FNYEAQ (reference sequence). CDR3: CASSLEQYTGELFF. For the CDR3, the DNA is TGTGCTAGCAGCTTAGAACAGTACACCGGGGAGCTGTTTTTT.

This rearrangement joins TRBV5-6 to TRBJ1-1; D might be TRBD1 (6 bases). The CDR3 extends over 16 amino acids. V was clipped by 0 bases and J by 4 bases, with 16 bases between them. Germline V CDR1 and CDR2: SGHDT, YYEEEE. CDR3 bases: TGTGCCAGCAGCTTGGCCGGCAGGGGCCCCACCACTGAAGCTTTCTTT. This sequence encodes CASSLAGRGPTTEAFF.

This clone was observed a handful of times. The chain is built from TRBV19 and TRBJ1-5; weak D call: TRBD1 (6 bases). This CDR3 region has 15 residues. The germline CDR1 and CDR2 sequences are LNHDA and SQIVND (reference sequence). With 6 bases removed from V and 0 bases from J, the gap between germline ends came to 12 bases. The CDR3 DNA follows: TGTGCCAGTAGACCCGGACAGTATAGCAATCAGCCCCAGCATTTT. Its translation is CASRPGQYSNQPQHF.

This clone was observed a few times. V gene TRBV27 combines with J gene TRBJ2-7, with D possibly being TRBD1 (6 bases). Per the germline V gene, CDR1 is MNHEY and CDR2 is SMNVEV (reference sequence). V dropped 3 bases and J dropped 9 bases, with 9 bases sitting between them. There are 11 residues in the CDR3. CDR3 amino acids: CASSFGGGQYF. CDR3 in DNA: TGTGCCAGCAGTTTTGGGGGCGGGCAGTACTTC.

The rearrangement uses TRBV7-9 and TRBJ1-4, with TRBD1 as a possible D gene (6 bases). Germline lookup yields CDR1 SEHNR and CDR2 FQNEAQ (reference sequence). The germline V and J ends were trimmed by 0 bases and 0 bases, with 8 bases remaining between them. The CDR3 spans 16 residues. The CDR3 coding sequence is TGTGCCAGCAGCTTAGCTGGGGGCGCAACTAATGAAAAACTGTTTTTT. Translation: CASSLAGGATNEKLFF. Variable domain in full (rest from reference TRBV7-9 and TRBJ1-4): DTGVSQNPRHKITKRGQNVTFRCDPISEHNRLYWYRQTLGQGPEFLTYFQNEAQLEKSRLLSDRFSAERPKGSFSTLEIQRTEQGDSAMYLCASSLAGGATNEKLFFGSGTQLSVL.

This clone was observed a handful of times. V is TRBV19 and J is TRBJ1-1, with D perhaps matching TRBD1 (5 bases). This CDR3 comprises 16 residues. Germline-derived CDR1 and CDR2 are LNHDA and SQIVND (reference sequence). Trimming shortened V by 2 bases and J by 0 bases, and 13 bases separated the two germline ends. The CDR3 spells CASSISGRSMNTEAFF. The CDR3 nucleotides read TGTGCCAGTAGTATATCAGGGAGATCAATGAACACTGAAGCTTTCTTT. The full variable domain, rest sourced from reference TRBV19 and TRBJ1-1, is DGGITQSPKYLFRKEGQNVTLSCEQNLNHDAMYWYRQDPGQGLRLIYYSQIVNDFQKGDIAEGYSVSREKKESFPLTVTSAQKNPTAFYLCASSISGRSMNTEAFFGQGTRLTVV.

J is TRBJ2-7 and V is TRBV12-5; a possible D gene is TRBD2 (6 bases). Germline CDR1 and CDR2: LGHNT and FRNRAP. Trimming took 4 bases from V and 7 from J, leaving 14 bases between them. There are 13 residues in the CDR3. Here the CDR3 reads CASGSNLRGEQYF. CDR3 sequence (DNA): TGTGCTAGTGGTTCCAACCTCCGGGGGGAGCAGTACTTC.

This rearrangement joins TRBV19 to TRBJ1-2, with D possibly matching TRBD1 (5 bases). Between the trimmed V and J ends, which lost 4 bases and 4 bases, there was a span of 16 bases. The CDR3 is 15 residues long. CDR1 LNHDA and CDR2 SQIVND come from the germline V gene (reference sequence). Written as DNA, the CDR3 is TGTGCCAGTAGTACGCGGGACGGAGGTCGCTATGGCTACACCTTC. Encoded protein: CASSTRDGGRYGYTF. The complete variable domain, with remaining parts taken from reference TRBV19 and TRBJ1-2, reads DGGITQSPKYLFRKEGQNVTLSCEQNLNHDAMYWYRQDPGQGLRLIYYSQIVNDFQKGDIAEGYSVSREKKESFPLTVTSAQKNPTAFYLCASSTRDGGRYGYTFGSGTRLTVV.

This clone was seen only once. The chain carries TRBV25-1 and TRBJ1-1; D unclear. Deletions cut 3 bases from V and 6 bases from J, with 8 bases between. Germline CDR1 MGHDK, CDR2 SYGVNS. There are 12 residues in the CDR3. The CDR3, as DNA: TGTGCCAGCAGTGATGAAAGGGCTGAAGCTTTCTTT. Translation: CASSDERAEAFF.